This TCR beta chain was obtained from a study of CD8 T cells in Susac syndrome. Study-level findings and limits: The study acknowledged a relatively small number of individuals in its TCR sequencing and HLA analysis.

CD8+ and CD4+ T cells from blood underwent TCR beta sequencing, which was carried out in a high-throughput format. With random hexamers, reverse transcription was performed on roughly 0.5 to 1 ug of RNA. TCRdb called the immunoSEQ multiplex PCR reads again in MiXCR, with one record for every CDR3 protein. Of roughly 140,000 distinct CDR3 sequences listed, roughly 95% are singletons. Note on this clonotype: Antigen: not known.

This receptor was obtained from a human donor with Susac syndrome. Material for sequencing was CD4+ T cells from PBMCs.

The CDR3 loop reads CASSLEEGRNTEAFF. CDR3 sequence (DNA): TGTGCCAGCAGCTTAGAAGAGGGGAGGAACACTGAAGCTTTCTTT. This chain links TRBV7-9 with TRBJ1-1; D might be TRBD1 (5 bases). The germline gives CDR1 SEHNR, CDR2 FQNEAQ (reference sequence). The CDR3 is made up of 15 amino acids. The V end was cut by 1 base, the J end by 1 base, with 10 bases between.